This T cell receptor beta chain is drawn from a study of blood T cell repertoires in COVID-19. Study-level background: COVID-19 samples collected from the United States, Italy and Spain covered acute and convalescent phases.

Methods used by the authors: Researchers report that nucleated cell counts were estimated from reference gene primer amplification. The data were produced by immunoSEQ multiplex PCR, yet TCRdb's version contains in-frame clones alone and is incomplete. For V, J and clone size, that table is used; D and trimming come from the DNA. The repertoire holds roughly 290,000 clones, with approximately 83% as singletons. This CDR3 has 16 amino acids. V was pared by 4 bases and J by 0 bases, with 14 bases between. CDR1 is SGHKS and CDR2 is YYEKEE in the germline V gene (reference sequence). The sequenced material came from peripheral blood. The sequence was obtained from a woman aged 25 to 39 who had recovered from COVID-19. This sequence joins TRBV5-5 and TRBJ1-3; a weak D match, TRBD1 (6 bases). CDR3: CASSVGQSISGNTIYF. CDR3 bases: TGTGCCAGCAGCGTAGGACAGTCCATCTCTGGAAACACCATATATTTT.